This T cell receptor (beta chain) was sequenced for a study of shared clonotypes between healthy human individuals. The data were produced by immunoSEQ multiplex PCR, yet TCRdb's version contains in-frame clones alone and is incomplete. The sample lists roughly 1,800,000 clones, approximately 95% occurring once. The ends were cut back, 4 bases at V and 2 bases at J, with 4 bases in the middle. The CDR3 is made up of 12 amino acids. Germline V gene lookup returns CDR1 MNHEY and CDR2 SMNVEV (reference sequence). Study results and caveats: In a few donors, about 5% of naive CD4 clonotypes appeared in common. Compared with clonotypes that all four donors shared, non-shared clonotypes had lower generation probabilities. Sorted-subset samples were not fully sequenced, rarefaction indicated.

Comments on this clone: Its antigen is still unknown. Distinct nucleotide sequences in the sample also encode this CDR3.

Naive CD8 isolation took CD45RO-negative cells positively selected for CCR7 and excluded terminally differentiated effector memory CD45RA+ cells. This TCR was recovered from a man between 18 and 35 years old in good health. Sample: naive CD8+ T cells sorted from blood. This chain uses TRBV27 with TRBJ2-3, with D hard to call. The CDR3 DNA follows: TGTGCCAGCAGTTCTTTCACAGATACGCAGTATTTT. It is translated as CASSSFTDTQYF.